This T cell receptor beta chain was identified during a study of cytomegalovirus exposure and HLA in healthy donors (dated by TCRdb to between 2016 and 2019). With respect to the entire study: According to an earlier analysis of several hundred of the donors, about 179 million T cells yielded 117 million unique TCR beta sequences and 276 Gb of sequence data. Roughly 300 gigabases of sequencing data and around 87 million unique TCR sequences were included in an early release covering around 650 HLA-typed donors. Of the 398 genotyped donors, roughly 80% fell in the genetic ancestry cluster associated with self-reported Caucasian donors. The study aimed to test whether signatures of past pathogen exposure could be identified by cataloging public T cell receptors. Using immunosequencing, the study profiled T cell repertoires from 640 or so subjects and related those repertoires to cytomegalovirus serostatus. Along with the approximately 700-subject first cohort, a separate validation cohort of 120 different subjects was used. The study combined high-throughput TCR immunosequencing, statistical association of individual TCRs with disease status, and machine learning to predict cytomegalovirus infection status. In a later analysis, previously published TCR beta repertoires from 550 to 700 donors were re-analyzed and high-resolution HLA genotyping was added so that TCR occurrence patterns could be studied. Rather than drawing on any new phenotypic data, the later analysis identified candidate immune exposures from TCR beta sequences and the way those sequences occurred across donors. An earlier analysis of more than 450 of the donors used high-throughput TCR beta sequencing to judge whether each TCR beta V gene segment behaved as functional or pseudogenic. Donor age, sex, ethnicity and CMV serostatus were compiled together with the repertoire data. In a later genetic analysis, genome-wide SNP genotypes for about three fifths of the roughly 670 donors were used, and that subset was treated as a discovery cohort. All discovery cohort repertoires had been generated on a single sequencing platform. HLA typing included class I and class II loci at four-digit resolution. Typing coverage varied by locus: 629-630 donors for A, B, C, DRB1 and DQB1; about 520 for DQA1; over 600 for DPA1; around 450 for DPB1. Because of strong linkage in the cohort, five DR-DQ haplotypes were treated as single units for association and clustering. Across under 500 genotyped donors of the cohort, an average of approximately 240,000 unique TCR beta nucleotide sequences per donor were sequenced, and around 20% of those sequences were non-productive. Here is what the overall study found, with its caveats: In a later genetic analysis, a missense DCLRE1C variant was associated with V-gene and J-gene trimming of TCR beta chains, and the association was replicated in an independent cohort. A few of the identified cytomegalovirus-associated TCR beta chains were confirmed in vitro to be specific for cytomegalovirus antigens. In a later analysis, HLA-associated TCR beta chains showed more clonal expansion and lower generation probabilities than non-associated chains that were equally common. In an earlier analysis of 587 of the donors, most TCR beta V segments were observed in productive rearrangements about 87% or about 30% of the time, broadly matching IMGT annotations. The authors suggested that the approach could potentially be generalized to other disease states and immunological phenotypes. Correlated functional status among segregating V segments might reflect linkage disequilibrium, but an unknown experimental factor could not be ruled out. Specific HLA alleles were associated with more than 15,000 TCR beta sequences at a false discovery rate of 0.05 in a later analysis. Assigning TCR associations to individual alleles was difficult when HLA alleles, especially DR and DQ, strongly co-occurred. A further reported finding was that TCR beta sequences accurately predicted the HLA-A and HLA-B alleles for most subjects in the first cohort. The only immune exposure information available for the cohort was CMV serostatus. Presence/absence analyses assumed roughly uniform sequencing depth across donors, an assumption that may not hold. Because some donors lacked HLA typing at each locus, the association tests relied only on the typed subset. Some IMGT-functional V segments, including TRBV6-2 and TRBV6-3, could not be told apart with the 87-base-pair reads, so those segments were excluded. Because counts were too low, about 18 rarely observed V segments, including chromosome 9 orphons, were excluded from the earlier analysis of 500 to 700 of the donors. In a later analysis, TCR association rates were found to vary across HLA loci, with the most associated TCRs seen for DRB1 alleles and the fewest for HLA-C alleles. A total of 164 TCR beta chains were listed by the study as associated with cytomegalovirus. In a later genetic analysis, fewer N-insertions in productive TCRs were reported among donors in an Asian-associated ancestry cluster than the approximately 670-donor mean. This cohort had only TCR beta chains sequenced, and the lack of alpha or paired-chain data limited which features could be detected. The classifier was reported to diagnose cytomegalovirus status with high specificity and sensitivity in both the original cohort and the validation cohort. Several of the top co-occurrence clusters appeared to be linked to parvovirus B19, influenza, CMV and Epstein-Barr virus, according to a later analysis. In a later analysis, most CMV-associated TCR beta chains were found to appear HLA-restricted, with HLA associations seemingly driven largely by CMV exposure. While some public TCRs were present in many individuals, most TCR sequences turned up only very rarely across donors. A cluster of highly shared sequence variants was judged likely to be a technical artifact of the sequencing pipeline.

The cohort consisted of 600 or so healthy bone marrow donors. All cohort members were sampled while nominally healthy, although unrecorded immune exposures were likely present. The donor was CMV seronegative and was included in the group of several hundred seronegative cohort members. Each donor provided a peripheral blood sample, and peripheral blood mononuclear cells were used for TCR beta sequencing. Genomic DNA was extracted from the blood cell samples with the Qiagen DNeasy Blood Extraction Kit. The library was obtained by the immunoSEQ multiplex PCR assay. A mixture of 60 forward primers for TCR Vbeta segments and 13 reverse primers for TCR Jbeta segments was used in the multiplex PCR. A multiplex PCR assay on genomic DNA amplified the CDR3 region of rearranged TCR beta genes. On the Illumina HiSeq System, the amplified TCR beta libraries were sequenced as 87-base-pair reads. The published analysis was carried out like this. A later analysis tallied some 79 million unique TCR beta chains across the 600 to 700 repertoires, and about 12 million of those chains were shared by two or more donors. To remove PCR and sequencing errors, raw reads were error-corrected and collapsed into unique sequences using a nearest-neighbor algorithm that merged closely related sequences. To assign V, D and J gene segments, CDR3 sequences were aligned to IMGT reference sequences. For a sequence to be retained, a match of at least six nucleotides was required to both a V gene segment and a J gene segment. A rearrangement was called productive if the CDR3 had no stop codons and remained in frame with V and J, and every other rearrangement was called non-productive. Following IMGT convention, CDR3 was defined as the stretch from the second conserved V-encoded cysteine to the conserved J-encoded phenylalanine. In an earlier analysis of around 640 of the donors, sequences lacking an unambiguous match to a single V gene segment were excluded. In an earlier analysis of 450 to 700 of the donors, V segments were called functional above 56.7% productive rearrangements and were called segregating when the between-donor standard deviation exceeded 5%. A statistical classification framework was developed to diagnose cytomegalovirus status using the catalog of TCR beta chain sequences. V and J gene assignment, in a later analysis, came from comparing TCR nucleotide sequences with IMGT/GENE-DB human TR gene sequences. A later analysis assigned CDR3 sequences and most-parsimonious VDJ recombination scenarios with the TCRdist pipeline. In a later analysis, each TCR beta chain was defined by its CDR3 amino acid sequence together with its V-gene family, and reads without a unique V-gene family were excluded. To address suspected cross-contamination and a sequencing artifact, a later analysis removed approximately 600 highly shared, low-generation-probability nucleotide sequences. In a later analysis, a clonal expansion index for each public chain was calculated from normalized within-repertoire ranks of inferred template counts. A later analysis computed generation probabilities with a VDJ recombination model fitted to out-of-frame rearrangements, and checked the results against IGoR. In a later analysis, TCR-TCR, TCR-HLA and TCR-CMV co-occurrence was scored with hypergeometric tests, and a repertoire-size bias correction was applied to TCR pairs. To estimate false discovery rates, a later analysis permuted the HLA or CMV assignments 20 times. In a later analysis, co-occurring TCRs were grouped using DBSCAN, with TCRdist sequence similarity added in when clustering inside HLA-allele-positive subsets. Co-occurrence clustering excluded repertoires with fewer than 30,000 or more than 120,000 public chains, plus five with anomalous nucleotide sharing. TCRdb re-hosts the immuneACCESS table, in-frame sequences only. Its copies lack some clones; in the studies checked, an unresolved V gene accounts for under half of them, and the cause for the rest is not known. The DNA was the basis for D and trimming; V, J and clone size are from that table. This sample holds about 150,000 clones; about two thirds were observed only once. 4% to 5.5% of the sample rests with the top ten.

Reading from cysteine to phenylalanine, the CDR3 counts 15 amino acids. Just the 45-base CDR3 DNA is kept, in frame starting at base 1. The CDR1 and CDR2 encoded by the germline V gene are SGDLS and YYNGEE. V sheds 4 bases and J sheds 1 base, leaving 14 bases between their ends. A note on this clone: It lacks a known antigen. Base-call qualities are not available, and no considerably larger clone is one nucleotide away.

Source material: PBMCs. Recombination connected TRBV9 to TRBJ1-1, with TRBD1 as a weak D call on 6 bases. The TCR was taken from a man aged 55 to 69 in good health and CMV-seronegative. The nucleotide sequence is TGTGCCAGCAGCACCTCCGGGACACCGAACACTGAAGCTTTCTTT. Its protein reads: CASSTSGTPNTEAFF.